Shown below are 16 T cell receptor beta chains from a single sample sequenced in a study of cytomegalovirus exposure and HLA in healthy donors. This PCR relied on a set of 60 Vbeta primers and 13 Jbeta primers. TCRdb's table, derived via immunoSEQ multiplex PCR, lists solely in-frame clones and lacks some. The table has about 130,000 clones, approximately 85% seen once. Sequenced sample: PBMCs. Receptor source: a woman aged 25 to 39 in good health and CMV-seropositive.

The CDR3 coding sequence is TGTGCCAGCAGTTCTAGCGGGGGGACCTACGAGCAGTACTTC. Protein product: CASSSSGGTYEQYF. This rearrangement joins TRBV28 to TRBJ2-5, with TRBD2 matching 11 bases. TRBJ2-7 explains the end of the DNA better; the J call may be wrong. Per the germline V gene, CDR1 is MDHEN and CDR2 is SYDVKM. CDR3 length: 14 residues.

The chain uses TRBV28 and TRBJ2-7; 10 bases map to TRBD1. This CDR3 contains 14 residues. CDR1 and CDR2 (germline): MDHEN, SYDVKM. The ends lost 7 bases at V and 4 bases at J; junction bases unmatched: 7. CDR3 sequence: CASNGQGGWYEQYF. The DNA of the CDR3 is TGTGCCAGCAACGGACAGGGGGGGTGGTACGAGCAGTACTTC. Full variable domain (remainder filled in from reference TRBV28 and TRBJ2-7): DVKVTQSSRYLVKRTGEKVFLECVQDMDHENMFWYRQDPGLGLRLIYFSYDVKMKEKGDIPEGYSVSREKKERFSLILESASTNQTSMYLCASNGQGGWYEQYFGPGTRLTVT.

In its sample, this clone was seen once. The chain is built from TRBV13 and TRBJ2-3, with 8 bases lining up with TRBD2. The V segment lost 7 bases and the J segment 3 bases; nucleotides outside the gene matches: 6. The germline CDR1 and CDR2 sequences are PRHDT and FYEKMQ (reference sequence). The CDR3 totals 14 residues. Written as DNA, the CDR3 is TGTGCCAGCACTGAGGCGGGGGGAACAGATACGCAGTATTTT. This encodes CASTEAGGTDTQYF.

The chain combines TRBV5-1 with TRBJ2-3; TRBD1 matches at 8 bases. The CDR3 covers 16 residues. The germline V gene has CDR1 SGHRS and CDR2 YFSETQ. The ends lost 3 bases at V and 2 bases at J; junction bases unmatched: 8. The CDR3 nucleotides are TGCGCCAGCAGCTCGGGGACAGGACCCCTCACAGATACGCAGTATTTT. Amino acids: CASSSGTGPLTDTQYF.

V is TRBV7-9 and J is TRBJ1-2; tentatively, D is TRBD1 (5 bases). The CDR3 runs to 13 residues. V dropped 7 bases and J dropped 1 base, with 10 bases sitting between them. The V gene's germline CDR1 is SEHNR and CDR2 FQNEAQ (reference sequence). The CDR3 nucleotides are TGTGCCAGCACTCGGGGGGGTAACTATGGCTACACCTTC. It is translated as CASTRGGNYGYTF.

This CDR3 is CASSRRDRGSVFF. CDR3 in DNA: TGTGCCAGCAGCCGCCGGGACAGGGGTTCTGTTTTCTTT. V and J are TRBV27 and TRBJ1-1, with 10 bases that match TRBD1. V gave up 6 bases and J gave up 13 bases; unmatched junction bases: 11. Germline V CDR1 and CDR2: MNHEY, SMNVEV (reference sequence). This CDR3 has 13 amino acids.

On this clone: The junction differs from germline at one of its ends, possibly a read error. J is TRBJ2-7 and V is TRBV7-7; TRBD2 aligns across 10 bases. Germline CDR1 and CDR2: SSHAT and FNYEAQ (reference sequence). CDR3 size: 17 residues. CDR3 sequence reads: CASSLEGKLAGYYEQYF. For the CDR3, the DNA is TGTGCTAGCAGCTTAGAAGGGAAACTAGCGGGATACTACGAGCAGTACTTC.

The chain has TRBV5-1 and TRBJ2-5; 10 bases align to TRBD2. In germline, CDR1 is SGHRS, CDR2 YFSETQ. Trimming took 2 bases from V and 3 from J; bases not matched to a gene: 1. The CDR3 covers 14 residues. This CDR3 is CASSFLAGEETQYF. The DNA of the CDR3 is TGCGCCAGCAGCTTCCTAGCGGGGGAAGAGACCCAGTACTTC.

J is TRBJ1-2 and V is TRBV9; D may be TRBD1 (6 bases). Trimming stripped 3 bases from V and 1 base from J, with 10 bases between. CDR1 and CDR2 from the germline V gene are SGDLS and YYNGEE. This CDR3 is built from 14 residues. The CDR3 protein is CASSARQDNYGYTF. The CDR3 DNA reads as TGTGCCAGCAGCGCCAGACAGGATAACTATGGCTACACCTTC.

Note on this clone: Other DNA sequences within the sample encode an identical CDR3. DNA for the CDR3: TGTGCCAGCAGCTTTAACAGGGACACTGAAGCTTTCTTT. Amino acids: CASSFNRDTEAFF. The J gene is TRBJ1-1, the V gene TRBV11-2; TRBD1 is a possible D gene (6 bases). The V gene lost 3 bases and the J gene lost 3 bases, with 8 bases spanning the gap. The CDR3 runs to 13 residues. Per germline, CDR1 SGHAT and CDR2 FQNNGV.

V usage is TRBV2 and J usage is TRBJ1-5; D possibly corresponds to TRBD1 (6 bases). Germline CDR1 and CDR2: SNHLY and FYNNEI. V was cut by 7 bases and J by 4 bases, with 8 bases left in between. This CDR3 region has 12 residues. In nucleotides, the CDR3 is TGTGCCAGCATCAGGGGAAATCAGCCCCAGCATTTT. Translation gives CASIRGNQPQHF.

The V gene is TRBV5-1, the J gene TRBJ2-2; 9 positions agree with TRBD1. Germline values: CDR1 SGHRS, CDR2 YFSETQ. The CDR3 is 15 amino acids. V dropped 2 bases and J dropped 5; count of bases not matched to a gene: 4. DNA of the CDR3: TGCGCCAGCAGCTTCGGGACAGGGAATACCGGGGAGCTGTTTTTT. Translating gives CASSFGTGNTGELFF.

The chain couples TRBV10-3 to TRBJ1-3; possibly TRBD1 for D (6 bases). The germline V gene has CDR1 ENHRY and CDR2 SYGVKD. The CDR3 has 20 residues. V shed 2 bases and J shed 4 bases, with 27 bases lying between them. The CDR3 here is CAISEPRGGQVHFDGNTIYF. The CDR3, as DNA: TGTGCCATCAGTGAGCCGAGGGGGGGCCAGGTCCACTTTGACGGAAACACCATATATTTT.

The rearrangement links TRBV18 to TRBJ2-3; D perhaps matches TRBD2 (6 bases). CDR1 and CDR2 (germline): KGHSH, LQKENI. The CDR3 runs to 13 residues. V was cut by 4 bases and J by 6 bases, with 11 bases left in between. The CDR3 is CASSLGTSDTQYF. The CDR3 coding sequence is TGTGCCAGCTCACTCGGGACTTCCGATACGCAGTATTTT.

Concerning this clone: A read error may produce the germline difference seen at one junction end. This sequence joins TRBV28 and TRBJ2-3; 7 bases map to TRBD1. Germline assignment: CDR1 MDHEN and CDR2 SYDVKM. The CDR3 sequence is 14 residues long. The CDR3 coding sequence is TGTGCCAGCAGTCGGGCACAGGGGCGGAATACGCGGTATTTT. This encodes CASSRAQGRNTRYF.

This chain uses TRBV28 with TRBJ1-1, with D hard to call. This CDR3 spans 13 amino acids. Between the trimmed V and J ends, which lost 6 bases and 5 bases, there was a span of 13 bases. Germline V CDR1 and CDR2: MDHEN, SYDVKM. The CDR3 loop is CASSTTIETEAFF. CDR3 bases: TGTGCCAGCAGCACGACAATAGAGACTGAAGCTTTCTTT.